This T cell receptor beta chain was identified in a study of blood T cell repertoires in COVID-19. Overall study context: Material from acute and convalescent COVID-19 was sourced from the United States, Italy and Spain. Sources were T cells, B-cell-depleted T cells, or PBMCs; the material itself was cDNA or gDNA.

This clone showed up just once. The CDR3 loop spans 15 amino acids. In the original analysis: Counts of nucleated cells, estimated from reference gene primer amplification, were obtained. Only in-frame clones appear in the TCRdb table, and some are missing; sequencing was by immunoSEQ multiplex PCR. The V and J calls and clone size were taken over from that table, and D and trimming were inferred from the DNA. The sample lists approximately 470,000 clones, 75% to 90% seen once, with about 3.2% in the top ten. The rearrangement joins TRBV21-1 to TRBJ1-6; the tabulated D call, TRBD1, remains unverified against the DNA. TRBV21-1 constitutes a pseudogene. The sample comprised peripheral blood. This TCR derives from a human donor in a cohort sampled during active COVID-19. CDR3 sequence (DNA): TGTGCCAGCAGCAAAGAAGCAGGGGCAGGTTCACCCCTCCACTTT. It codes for CASSKEAGAGSPLHF.